The 18 T cell receptor beta chains in this list originate from one sample, sequenced in a study of CD8+CD57+ T cells in acquired aplastic anemia. Profiling that covered TCR beta VDJ and CDR3 relied on genomic DNA as its template. TCRdb reanalysed the reads using MiXCR and keeps one entry per CDR3 protein. This sample carries approximately 200,000 distinct CDR3 sequences, under 65% of them seen once, and the ten largest clones take 29%. Sequenced: sorted CD4+, CD8+, or CD8+CD57+ T cells (not recorded which) from PBMCs. These receptors originate from a human donor in good health.

V is TRBV19 and J is TRBJ1-3; the D is unclear. The V end was cut by 6 bases, the J end by 0 bases, with 15 bases between. Germline V gives CDR1 LNHDA, CDR2 SQIVND (reference sequence). This CDR3 contains 16 residues. The CDR3 region is CASSFETSPSGNTIYF. The CDR3 coding sequence is TGTGCCAGTAGCTTCGAGACGAGTCCCTCTGGAAACACCATATATTTT.

The genes are TRBV20-1 and TRBJ2-3; TRBD2 agrees at 8 bases. Germline CDR1 DFQATT, CDR2 SNEGSKA (reference sequence). J gave up 1 base and V 2 bases, and 8 bases lay outside the gene matches. CDR3 size: 16 residues. The CDR3 DNA follows: TGCAGTGCTAGACTCCTAGCGGGCTTTCGCACAGATACGCAGTATTTT. Amino acid sequence: CSARLLAGFRTDTQYF.

Comments on this clonotype: At one boundary the junction diverges from the germline segment, which might be a read error. The V gene is TRBV7-6, the J gene TRBJ2-2; D is undetermined. Germline assignment: CDR1 SGHVS and CDR2 FNYEAQ. The CDR3 has 15 amino acids. The CDR3 reads CASILNGANTGELFF. The CDR3 DNA sequence: TGCGCCAGCATCTTAAATGGCGCGAACACCGGGGAGCTGTTTTTT. Full variable domain (remainder filled in from reference TRBV7-6 and TRBJ2-2): GAGVSQSPRYKVTKRGQDVALRCDPISGHVSLYWYRQALGQGPEFLTYFNYEAQQDKSGLPNDRFSAERPEGSISTLTIQRTEQRDSAMYRCASILNGANTGELFFGEGSRLTVL.

Details on this clonotype: Here the CDR3 omits its conserved ending phenylalanine or tryptophan, so a read error is the likely source. The chain joins TRBV7-6 to TRBJ1-1; D remains ambiguous. The CDR3 spans 15 residues. Germline values: CDR1 SGHVS, CDR2 FNYEAQ. CDR3 bases: TGTGCCAGCAGCTTAGAGCCAGATCCGAACAGTGAAGCTTTCCTT. Amino acid sequence: CASSLEPDPNSEAFL.

In the case of this clonotype: Compared with germline, one end of the junction differs, possibly owing to a read error. J is TRBJ2-5 and V is TRBV5-1; either TRBD1 or TRBD2 may supply D (6 bases each). The CDR3 covers 17 residues. CDR1 and CDR2 from the germline V gene are SGHRS and YFSETQ. In nucleotides, the CDR3 is TGTGCCAGCAGCCAAATCCGGGTGCTAGCGAGGGGGGAGACCCAGTACTTC. Its translation is CASSQIRVLARGETQYF.

The chain is built from TRBV9 and TRBJ2-1; the D gene is possibly TRBD1 (5 bases). V gave up 0 bases and J gave up 9 bases, with 7 bases separating them. Per germline, CDR1 SGDLS and CDR2 YYNGEE. This CDR3 region has 12 residues. The CDR3 is CASSVEGFEQFF. In DNA, the CDR3 is TGTGCCAGCAGCGTAGAGGGGTTTGAGCAGTTCTTC.

The rearrangement joins TRBV5-1 to TRBJ2-7; TRBD1 matches 8 bases. The CDR3 contains 15 residues. V lost 4 bases to trimming and J lost 4 bases; unmatched junction nucleotides: 10. Germline CDR1 reads SGHRS; CDR2 reads YFSETQ. CDR3 region: CASSEITGQVYEQYF. The CDR3 nucleotides read TGCGCCAGCAGCGAGATAACGGGACAGGTATACGAGCAGTACTTC.

The rearrangement joins TRBV7-9 to TRBJ2-7; 7 nucleotides match TRBD1. There are 16 residues in the CDR3. With 5 bases clipped from V and 4 bases from J, the junction kept 14 bases outside the gene matches. Germline assignment: CDR1 SEHNR and CDR2 FQNEAQ (reference sequence). In nucleotides, the CDR3 is TGTGCCAGCAGCCCACGGGACAGAGGGATTTTGTACGAGCAGTACTTC. Translation gives CASSPRDRGILYEQYF.

The chain uses TRBV6-4 and TRBJ1-1; 7 bases match TRBD1. V shed 5 bases, J shed 6 bases, and the junction held 6 bases outside the gene matches. The CDR3 loop spans 13 amino acids. Per the germline V gene, CDR1 is MRHNA and CDR2 is SNTAGT. Here the CDR3 DNA reads TGTGCCAGCAGTTACCCGCAGGGGGCTGAAGCTTTCTTT. This sequence encodes CASSYPQGAEAFF.

This clonotype was seen only once. The chain employs TRBV2 and TRBJ1-1; tentatively, D is TRBD1 (5 bases). In germline, CDR1 is SNHLY, CDR2 FYNNEI. The CDR3 covers 14 residues. The V and J ends lost 2 bases and 5 bases respectively, with 12 bases between them. The CDR3: CASSERGERTEAFF. As DNA, the CDR3 is TGTGCCAGCAGTGAAAGAGGGGAGAGGACTGAAGCTTTCTTT.

CDR3 in DNA: TGCGCCAGCAGCGGGGACTTCCAAGAGACCCAGTACTTC. Its translation is CASSGDFQETQYF. The rearrangement uses TRBV10-1 and TRBJ2-5, with D possibly TRBD2 on 6 matching bases. V was trimmed by 6 bases and J by 1 base, leaving 9 bases between them. Germline assignment: CDR1 WNHNN and CDR2 SYGVQD (reference sequence). The CDR3 extends over 13 amino acids.

In its sample, this clonotype was seen many times. The chain uses TRBV7-3 and TRBJ2-2; D is perhaps TRBD1 (6 bases). The CDR3 has 15 amino acids. V lost 4 bases and J 5 bases, leaving 14 bases between the germline ends. Per the germline V gene, CDR1 is SGHTA and CDR2 is FQGTGA. CDR3 DNA sequence: TGTGCCAGCAGCTCCCAGGGGCAGGGAACCGGGGAGCTGTTTTTT. It yields the protein CASSSQGQGTGELFF.

This clonotype was counted at least ten times. The genes are TRBV4-1 and TRBJ1-1; a weak D match, TRBD1 (5 bases). The length of the CDR3 is 13 residues. V lost 4 bases to trimming and J lost 6 bases, with 12 bases between them. Germline CDR1 and CDR2: MGHRA and YSYEKL. The CDR3 here is CASSLIWGAEAFF. CDR3 DNA: TGCGCCAGCAGCCTCATTTGGGGGGCTGAAGCTTTCTTT.

The chain employs TRBV10-3 and TRBJ1-1; D is perhaps TRBD1 (5 bases). The CDR3 sequence is 14 residues long. Per the germline V gene, CDR1 is ENHRY and CDR2 is SYGVKD. The V end was cut by 6 bases, the J end by 0 bases, with 11 bases between. CDR3 nucleotide sequence: TGTGCCATCAGGATCCAGGGTATGAACACTGAAGCTTTCTTT. It encodes CAIRIQGMNTEAFF.

V usage is TRBV11-3 and J usage is TRBJ1-1; 7 bases match TRBD1. Germline CDR1 SGHNT, CDR2 YENEEA. The V and J ends lost 3 bases and 3 bases, in that order; junction bases with no gene match: 1. This CDR3 is 13 amino acids long. The CDR3 region has the DNA TGTGCCAGCAGCTTTGGACAGGACACTGAAGCTTTCTTT. Protein product: CASSFGQDTEAFF.

This clonotype was found a few times. This chain uses TRBV7-3 with TRBJ1-1, with no clear D. V lost 3 bases to trimming and J lost 1 base, with 6 bases between them. The V gene's germline CDR1 is SGHTA and CDR2 FQGTGA. The CDR3 is made up of 13 amino acids. CDR3 DNA: TGTGCCAGCAGCTTCCGGAAGAACACTGAAGCTTTCTTT. The encoded protein is CASSFRKNTEAFF.

V gene TRBV7-2 combines with J gene TRBJ2-7, with TRBD2 matching 9 bases. Unmatched junction bases numbered 6, after V lost 5 bases and J lost 4 bases. The CDR3 is made up of 14 amino acids. Germline CDR1 and CDR2: SGHTA and FQGNSA. DNA for the CDR3: TGTGCCAGCAGCGGGGGACTAGCAAATTACGAGCAGTACTTC. Translated: CASSGGLANYEQYF.

CDR3 residues: CASSPAGLENTEAFF. CDR3 nucleotides: TGTGCCAGCTCACCGGCCGGACTGGAGAACACTGAAGCTTTCTTT. The chain couples TRBV18 to TRBJ1-1, with D unclear. There are 15 residues in the CDR3. The germline V gene has CDR1 KGHSH and CDR2 LQKENI. The ends were cut back, 3 bases at V and 1 base at J, with 12 bases in the middle. Together with reference TRBV18 and TRBJ1-1, the CDR3 gives the full variable domain: NAGVMQNPRHLVRRRGQEARLRCSPMKGHSHVYWYRQLPEEGLKFMVYLQKENIIDESGMPKERFSAEFPKEGPSILRIQQVVRGDSAAYFCASSPAGLENTEAFFGQGTRLTVV.